These T cell receptor beta chains were read from a single sample in a study of blood T cells in healthy people across ages. TCRdb used MiXCR to reprocess the 5' RACE reads, holding one entry per CDR3 protein. The sample consists of about 1,500,000 distinct CDR3 sequences, 28% of them appearing once. Sample: blood. The receptors derive from a woman aged 25 to 39 in good health. CDR3s include the opening cysteine and the closing phenylalanine or tryptophan. The order of the fields is J gene, clone size, V gene, D gene, CDR3 DNA, CDR3 protein. A D gene is named only where the DNA matches it firmly. Only some rows state a clone size, as once, few, many or a class for expanded clones.

TRBJ2-7 NA TRBV20-1 TRBD2 TGCAGTGCCGAAAACCGGGGACTAGCGGGAGGGTACGAGCAGTACTTC CSAENRGLAGGYEQYF
TRBJ2-3 NA TRBV3-1 NA TGTGCCAGCAGCCAAGACCCCTTAGCGGCAGATACGCAGTATTTT CASSQDPLAADTQYF
TRBJ2-5 few TRBV4-1 TRBD1 TGCGTCAGCAGCCAAGATAGGGACAGGGAAGTAGGAGAGACCCAGTACTTC CVSSQDRDREVGETQYF
TRBJ2-1 many TRBV12-3/TRBV12-4 NA TGTGCCACCACAGGGTATGGCCGTGAGCAGTTCTTC CATTGYGREQFF
TRBJ1-2 many TRBV12-3/TRBV12-4 NA TGTGCCAGCAGTCGTCAGGGTGGACAGCGCGGTTATGGCTACACCTTC CASSRQGGQRGYGYTF
TRBJ2-1 NA TRBV10-3 TRBD2 TGTGCCCTGGGACTAGGAAGGAATGAGCAGTTCTTC CALGLGRNEQFF
TRBJ2-5 NA TRBV12-3/TRBV12-4 NA TGTGCCAGCAGTTCCACGGCGGGACACCAAGAGCAGTACTTC CASSSTAGHQEQYF
TRBJ2-1 NA TRBV27 NA TGTGCCAGCAGCACCTCCGGGACTTGGGCGGGTAATGAGCAGTTCTTC CASSTSGTWAGNEQFF
TRBJ2-3 once TRBV5-1 TRBD1 TGCGCCAGCAGCTCTAAGACAGGGGTTTTAACAGATACGCAGTATTTT CASSSKTGVLTDTQYF
TRBJ2-7 many TRBV20-1 NA TGCAGTGCTAGAGACGGGGACCCTTACGAGCAGTACTTC CSARDGDPYEQYF
TRBJ1-1 NA TRBV7-9 TRBD1 TGTGCCAGCAGCGACGGCGGGACAGGGGGCTTTGGGAACACTGAAGCTTTCTTT CASSDGGTGGFGNTEAFF
TRBJ1-1 NA TRBV7-6 TRBD1 TGTGCCAGCAGTCCTTGGCGGGACAGCTCGGTGTGGGCTTTCTTT CASSPWRDSSVWAFF
TRBJ1-5 once TRBV12-5 TRBD1 TGTGCTAGTGGTTCGGCCCTGGGACAGCGGTATGGGTCGTATCAGCCCCAGCATTTT CASGSALGQRYGSYQPQHF
TRBJ2-7 many TRBV20-1 NA TGCAGTGCGCCGAGTAGGACCAACGAGCAGTACTTC CSAPSRTNEQYF
TRBJ1-2 few TRBV3-1 NA TGTGCCAGCAGCCAGGACCCGTCTAACTATGGCTACACCTTC CASSQDPSNYGYTF
TRBJ2-3 few TRBV7-3 TRBD2 TGTGCCAGCAGCCCCGGACTAGCGGGGGTAGATACGCAGTATTTT CASSPGLAGVDTQYF
TRBJ2-5 many TRBV9 NA TGTGCCAGCAGCGTAGCACAGGCCATGGGGGAGCAGTACTTC CASSVAQAMGEQYF
TRBJ1-5 NA TRBV5-6 NA TGTGCCAGCAGCTTGGCCGTCAGTCCCAGGGTTAGCAATCAGCCCCAGCATTTT CASSLAVSPRVSNQPQHF
TRBJ2-7 many TRBV6-1 NA TGTGCCAGCAGTGAGGGCGGGATCAACTTGTACGAGCAGTACTTC CASSEGGINLYEQYF
TRBJ1-1 NA TRBV3-1 TRBD1 TGTGCCAGCAGCTCTCCGGGACAGGAAGCTTTCTTT CASSSPGQEAFF
TRBJ2-7 NA TRBV30 NA TGTGCCTGGAGGGTCTTTGGGAAACCCTACGAGCAGTACTTC CAWRVFGKPYEQYF
TRBJ1-5 NA TRBV6-2/TRBV6-3 NA TGTGCCAGCAGTCACGGACAGAACAATCAGCCCCAGCATTTT CASSHGQNNQPQHF
TRBJ2-5 many TRBV24-1 NA TGTGCCACCAGTGGGGGACTCCAAGAGACCCAGTACTTC CATSGGLQETQYF
TRBJ1-4 many TRBV5-5 NA TGTGCCAGCAGCTTGGATGGGGAGAAAAAACTGTTTTTT CASSLDGEKKLFF
TRBJ1-6 NA TRBV25-1 NA TGTGCCAGCAGTGAAAGGCAGGCCAGGGCCAATTCACCCCTCCACTTT CASSERQARANSPLHF
TRBJ2-4 NA TRBV20-1 NA TGCAGTGCTAGTAGACAGGACAAAAACATTCAGTACTTC CSASRQDKNIQYF
TRBJ2-7 few TRBV20-1 NA TGCAGTGCTGCCCGGGACATAGTATACGAGCAGTACTTC CSAARDIVYEQYF
TRBJ2-2 few TRBV20-1 TRBD1 TGCAGTGCTAGCCCCCCCCCAGGGACAGGGAAGAACACCGGGGAGCTGTTTTTT CSASPPPGTGKNTGELFF
TRBJ2-7 many TRBV18 NA TGTGCCAGCTCACCACCAGGGAGAGGGTCCTACGAGCAGTACTTC CASSPPGRGSYEQYF